Reported below is one T cell receptor beta chain. The antigen is undetermined. These data belong to a study of CD8 T cells in Susac syndrome. RNA totalling 0.5 to 1 ug underwent reverse transcription with random hexamers. Coverage of TCR beta CDR3 amplification by immunoSEQ multiplex PCR extended to 54 Vbeta and 13 Jbeta. From the immunoSEQ multiplex PCR reads, TCRdb called clonotypes with MiXCR, one entry per CDR3 protein. The table records 250,000 to 300,000 distinct CDR3 sequences, around nine tenths of them present only once. From blood CD8+ and CD4+ T cells, the TCR beta chain was sequenced. The CDR3 has 14 amino acids. Trimming took 7 bases from V and 2 from J, leaving 14 bases between them. The V gene's germline CDR1 is SGHVT and CDR2 SQSDAQ. Points from the study as a whole: The study recognized that its TCR sequencing and HLA analysis covered a relatively small number of individuals.

Sequencing was carried out using CD8+ T cells from PBMCs. The rearrangement joins TRBV7-4 to TRBJ2-5, with D possibly being TRBD1 or TRBD2 (6 bases each). This TCR derives from a human donor with multiple sclerosis. CDR3 region: CASNIWGAQETQYF. The CDR3 DNA reads as TGTGCCAGCAATATATGGGGGGCGCAAGAGACCCAGTACTTC.